This section outlines one T cell receptor beta chain sequence together with its context. The data were obtained in a study of cytotoxic CD8 clonotypes in ibrutinib-treated CLL. About the study: Averaging across samples gave roughly 250,000 productive templates and around 90,000 productive rearrangements.

The planned depth of sequencing spanned 1 in 200,000 to 1 in 1 million T cells. Measured with immunoSEQ multiplex PCR; TCRdb has only the in-frame clones, and not every one. The sample lists 160,000 or so clones, 70% to 85% occurring once. Frozen PBMC stocks contributed approximately 1.9 micrograms of genomic DNA to the TCR beta libraries. The germline V gene has CDR1 SGHTS and CDR2 YDEGEE. The CDR3 extends over 13 amino acids. Trimming took 6 bases from V and 1 from J, leaving 11 bases between them. This clonotype was sampled from a human donor with chronic lymphocytic leukemia. V and J are TRBV5-8 and TRBJ2-7, with no clear D. Sequenced here: PBMCs, sampled after 12 months of ibrutinib treatment. In nucleotides, the CDR3 is TGTGCCAGCACCAACCGACGGTCCTACGAGCAGTACTTC. It encodes CASTNRRSYEQYF.